This T cell receptor beta chain comes out of a study of Ad26.COV2.S vaccination and SARS-CoV-2 variants. About the study: Administration of Ad26.COV2.S was intramuscular, either once or twice 56 days apart.

Treatment here: some 19 received Ad26.COV2.S at low or high dose, single or two shots; several received placebo; per-sample allocation not given. Sampling took place 63 days after the first vaccine or placebo injection. Some clones are missing from TCRdb's copy, which holds only in-frame ones; the method was immunoSEQ multiplex PCR. The sample records hundreds of thousands of clones, roughly 90% being singletons. This clone was observed a few times. Germline-derived CDR1 and CDR2 are LNHNV and YYDKDF (reference sequence). With 5 bases removed from V and 6 bases from J, the gap between germline ends came to 14 bases. CDR3 length: 14 residues.

This TCR was sampled from a person aged 18-60 years who received the Ad26.COV2.S COVID-19 vaccine or a placebo. Here the sequenced sample was peripheral blood, taken in a trial of Ad26.COV2.S vaccine versus placebo. This chain links TRBV15 with TRBJ1-5, with a weak D call TRBD1 (5 bases). The CDR3 bases are TGTGCCACCAGCGGCAGCCAGGGCGGTCAGCCCCAGCATTTT. Translated, it gives CATSGSQGGQPQHF.